This T cell receptor beta chain comes out of a study of shared clonotypes between healthy human individuals. Findings and caveats of the study: Relative to memory subsets, naive subsets generally showed larger estimated richness. Sequencing depth was a factor that was expected to affect clonotype sharing among donors. The generation probabilities recorded for non-shared clonotypes fell below those of clonotypes shared by all four donors.

Of note for this clone: Antigen: not known.

CDR3 length equals 13 residues. Germline values: CDR1 SEHNR, CDR2 FQNEAQ (reference sequence). Unmatched junction bases numbered 2, after V lost 4 bases and J lost 2 bases. Some clones are missing from TCRdb's copy, which holds only in-frame ones; the method was immunoSEQ multiplex PCR. The sample yields roughly 590,000 clones, over 95% seen once. Only CD45RO-negative cells positively selected for CCR7 counted as naive CD8 cells, so terminally differentiated effector memory CD45RA+ cells were excluded. This TCR was sampled from a woman aged 30 to 39 in good health. Sample: naive CD8+ T cells sorted from blood. The gene calls are TRBV7-9 and TRBJ2-7; 7 bases align to TRBD2. The CDR3 reads CASSSGLTYEQYF. DNA of the CDR3: TGTGCCAGCAGCTCGGGACTAACCTACGAGCAGTACTTC.